This T cell receptor beta chain stems from a study of cytomegalovirus exposure and HLA in healthy donors. Use of 60 Vbeta and 13 Jbeta primers characterized the PCR. Assay: immunoSEQ multiplex PCR; the TCRdb copy retains only in-frame clones and omits some. Of some 140,000 clones listed, roughly three quarters are singletons. This clonotype was sampled from a woman under 30 in good health and CMV-seronegative. Material for sequencing was PBMCs.

This CDR3 reads CASSSRGTQYF. CDR3 nucleotide sequence: TGTGCCAGCTCCTCCCGGGGGACCCAGTACTTC. This chain connects TRBV25-1 to TRBJ2-5, with a possible D match to TRBD2 (5 bases). This CDR3 spans 11 amino acids. Trimming shortened V by 8 bases and J by 7 bases, and 11 bases separated the two germline ends. Germline V gene data show CDR1 as MGHDK and CDR2 as SYGVNS.